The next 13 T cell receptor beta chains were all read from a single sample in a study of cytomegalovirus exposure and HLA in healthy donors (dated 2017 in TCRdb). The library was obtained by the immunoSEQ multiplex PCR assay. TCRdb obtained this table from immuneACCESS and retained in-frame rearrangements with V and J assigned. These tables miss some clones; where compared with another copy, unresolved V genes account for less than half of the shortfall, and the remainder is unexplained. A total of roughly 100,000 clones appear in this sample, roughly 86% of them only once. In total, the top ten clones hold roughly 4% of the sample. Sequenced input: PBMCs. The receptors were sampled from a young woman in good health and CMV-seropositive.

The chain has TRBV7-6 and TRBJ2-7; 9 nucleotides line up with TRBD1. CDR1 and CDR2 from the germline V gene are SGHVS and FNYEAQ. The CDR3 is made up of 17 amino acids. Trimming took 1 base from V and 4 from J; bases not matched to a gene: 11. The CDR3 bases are TGTGCCAGCAGCTTAGGGATTCCGGGACAGGGAACGTACGAGCAGTACTTC. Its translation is CASSLGIPGQGTYEQYF.

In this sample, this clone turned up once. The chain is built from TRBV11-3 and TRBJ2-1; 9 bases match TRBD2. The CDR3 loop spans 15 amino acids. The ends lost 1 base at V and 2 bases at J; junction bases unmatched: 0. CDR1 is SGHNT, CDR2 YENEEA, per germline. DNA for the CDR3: TGTGCCAGCAGCTTAGTAGCGGGGGCCTACAATGAGCAGTTCTTC. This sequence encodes CASSLVAGAYNEQFF. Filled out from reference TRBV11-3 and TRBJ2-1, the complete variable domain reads EAGVVQSPRYKIIEKKQPVAFWCNPISGHNTLYWYLQNLGQGPELLIRYENEEAVDDSQLPKDRFSAERLKGVDSTLKIQPAELGDSAVYLCASSLVAGAYNEQFFGPGTRLTVL.

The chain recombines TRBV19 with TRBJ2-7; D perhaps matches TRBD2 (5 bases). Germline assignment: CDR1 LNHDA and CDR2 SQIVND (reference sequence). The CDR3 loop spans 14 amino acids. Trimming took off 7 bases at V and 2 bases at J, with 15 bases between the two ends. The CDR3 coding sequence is TGTGCCAGTACTTCCGAGGGCAGAGCCTACGAGCAGTACTTC. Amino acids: CASTSEGRAYEQYF.

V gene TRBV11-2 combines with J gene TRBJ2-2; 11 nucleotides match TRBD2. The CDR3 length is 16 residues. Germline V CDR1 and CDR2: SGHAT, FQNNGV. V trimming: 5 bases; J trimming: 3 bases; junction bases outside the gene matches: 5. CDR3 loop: CASSLGTSGHTGELFF. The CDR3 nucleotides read TGTGCCAGCAGCCTCGGGACTAGCGGCCACACCGGGGAGCTGTTTTTT.

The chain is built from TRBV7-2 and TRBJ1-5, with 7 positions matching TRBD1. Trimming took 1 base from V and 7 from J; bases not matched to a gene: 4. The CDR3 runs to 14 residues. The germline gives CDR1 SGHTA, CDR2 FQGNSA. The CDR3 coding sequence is TGTGCCAGCAGCTTAGAGGGGGCCTTCCAGCCCCAGCATTTT. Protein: CASSLEGAFQPQHF.

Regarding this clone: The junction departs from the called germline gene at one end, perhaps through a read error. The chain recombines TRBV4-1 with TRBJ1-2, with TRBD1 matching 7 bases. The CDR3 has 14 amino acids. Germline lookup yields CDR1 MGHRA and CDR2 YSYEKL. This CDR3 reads CASSQVGSRDRKFF. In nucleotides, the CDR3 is TGCGCCAGCAGCCAAGTGGGGTCCCGGGACAGAAAATTCTTC.

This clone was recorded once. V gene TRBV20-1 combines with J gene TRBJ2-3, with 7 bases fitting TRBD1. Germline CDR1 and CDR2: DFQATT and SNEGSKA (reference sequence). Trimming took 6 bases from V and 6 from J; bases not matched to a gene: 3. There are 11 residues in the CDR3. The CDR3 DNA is TGCAGTGCCAGGGGGTCGGATACGCAGTATTTT. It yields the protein CSARGSDTQYF.

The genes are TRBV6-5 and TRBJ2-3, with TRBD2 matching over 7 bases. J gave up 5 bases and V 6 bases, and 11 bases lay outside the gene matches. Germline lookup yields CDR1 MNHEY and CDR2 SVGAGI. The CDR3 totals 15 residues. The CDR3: CASSRAGRAVDTQYF. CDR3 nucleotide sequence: TGTGCCAGCAGCCGAGCGGGGAGGGCAGTAGATACGCAGTATTTT.

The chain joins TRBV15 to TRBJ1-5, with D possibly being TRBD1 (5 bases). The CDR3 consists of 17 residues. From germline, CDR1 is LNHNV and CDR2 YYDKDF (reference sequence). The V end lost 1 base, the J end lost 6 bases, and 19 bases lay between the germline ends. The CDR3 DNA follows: TGTGCCACCAGCAGAGTCGGTCCGCGGGGGGTCGGTCAGCCCCAGCATTTT. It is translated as CATSRVGPRGVGQPQHF.

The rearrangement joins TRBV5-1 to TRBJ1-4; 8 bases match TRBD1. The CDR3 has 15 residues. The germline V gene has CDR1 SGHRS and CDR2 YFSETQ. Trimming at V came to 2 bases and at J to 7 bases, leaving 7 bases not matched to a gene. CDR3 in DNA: TGCGCCAGCAGCTTCGACAGGGGAGGGGGTGAAAAACTGTTTTTT. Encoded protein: CASSFDRGGGEKLFF.

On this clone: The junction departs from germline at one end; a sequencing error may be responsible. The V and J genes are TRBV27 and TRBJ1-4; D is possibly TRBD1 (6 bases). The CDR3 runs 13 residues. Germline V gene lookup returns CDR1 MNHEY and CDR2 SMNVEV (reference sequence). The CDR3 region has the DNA TGTGCCAGCAGCTTATCAGGGGATGAAAAACTGTTTTTT. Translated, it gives CASSLSGDEKLFF.

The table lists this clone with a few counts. The DNA of the CDR3 is TGTGCCAGCAGTTTCCGGGTAATAGGCACAGATACGCAGTATTTT. It yields the protein CASSFRVIGTDTQYF. The gene calls are TRBV5-8 and TRBJ2-3; D unclear. Germline CDR1 SGHTS, CDR2 YDEGEE. V dropped 5 bases and J dropped 1 base, with 14 bases sitting between them. This CDR3 spans 15 amino acids.

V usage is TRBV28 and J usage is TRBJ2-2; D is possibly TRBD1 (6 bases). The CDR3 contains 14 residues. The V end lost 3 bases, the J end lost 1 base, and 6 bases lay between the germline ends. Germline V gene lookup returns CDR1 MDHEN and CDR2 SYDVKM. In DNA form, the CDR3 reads TGTGCCAGCAGTTTGGGACAGAACACCGGGGAGCTGTTTTTT. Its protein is CASSLGQNTGELFF.